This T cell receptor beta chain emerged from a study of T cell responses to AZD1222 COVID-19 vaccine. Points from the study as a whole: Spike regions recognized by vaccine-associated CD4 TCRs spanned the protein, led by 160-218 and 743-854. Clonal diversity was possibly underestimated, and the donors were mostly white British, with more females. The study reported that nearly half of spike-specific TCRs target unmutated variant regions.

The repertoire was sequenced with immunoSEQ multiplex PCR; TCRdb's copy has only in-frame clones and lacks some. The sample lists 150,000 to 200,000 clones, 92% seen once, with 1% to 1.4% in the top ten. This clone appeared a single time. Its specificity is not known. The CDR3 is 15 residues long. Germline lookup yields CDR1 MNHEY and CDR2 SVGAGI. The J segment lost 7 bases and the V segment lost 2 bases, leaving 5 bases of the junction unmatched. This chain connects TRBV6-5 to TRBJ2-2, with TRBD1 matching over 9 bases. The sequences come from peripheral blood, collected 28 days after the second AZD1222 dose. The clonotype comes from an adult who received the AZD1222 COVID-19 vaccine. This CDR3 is CASSYPGQGNGELFF. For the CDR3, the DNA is TGTGCCAGCAGTTACCCCGGACAGGGGAACGGGGAGCTGTTTTTT.